The 13 T cell receptor beta chains reported below all come from one sample, sequenced in a study of blood T cell repertoires in COVID-19. TCRdb keeps only in-frame clones here, not all; method: immunoSEQ multiplex PCR. Among 350,000 to 400,000 clones listed, 70% to 90% were seen once. Source material: peripheral blood. These receptor sequences come from a young woman with COVID-19, enrolled during active disease.

The chain employs TRBV15 and TRBJ2-3; 8 bases map to TRBD1. CDR1 is LNHNV, CDR2 YYDKDF, per germline (reference sequence). V shed 6 bases and J 1 base; nucleotides not matched to a gene: 3. The CDR3 extends over 14 amino acids. The CDR3 coding sequence is TGTGCCACCAGTCCGACAGGGGGCACAGATACGCAGTATTTT. Encoded protein: CATSPTGGTDTQYF.

The V gene is TRBV6-5, the J gene TRBJ2-7; TRBD1 aligns across 7 bases. The CDR3 is 14 residues long. After removal of 7 bases from V and 3 bases from J, the junction contained 9 bases not matched to a gene. Germline V CDR1 and CDR2: MNHEY, SVGAGI. CDR3 loop: CASIAGRGNYEQYF. CDR3 DNA: TGTGCCAGCATCGCGGGCAGGGGGAACTACGAGCAGTACTTC.

Notes on this clone: The junction departs from germline at one end; a sequencing error may be responsible. This sequence joins TRBV18 and TRBJ2-2; D may be TRBD1 (5 bases). The CDR3 is 12 residues long. Germline assignment: CDR1 KGHSH and CDR2 LQKENI. The CDR3 DNA follows: TGCCTGGGGCAGGGCGACACCGGGGAGCTGTTTTTT. It translates to CLGQGDTGELFF.

Only one count was recorded for this clone. The chain employs TRBV29-1 and TRBJ1-4; unclear D gene. V dropped 4 bases and J dropped 0 bases, with 3 bases sitting between them. CDR3 size: 12 residues. In germline, CDR1 is SQVTM, CDR2 ANQGSEA. CDR3 region: CSVGATNEKLFF. The DNA for the CDR3 is TGCAGCGTTGGAGCAACTAATGAAAAACTGTTTTTT.

Here the CDR3 reads CASSLALWTQETQYF. The CDR3 nucleotides are TGCGCCAGCAGCTTGGCCTTGTGGACTCAAGAGACCCAGTACTTC. The chain is built from TRBV5-1 and TRBJ2-5; D possibly corresponds to TRBD2 (5 bases). V lost 0 bases and J 2 bases, leaving 11 bases between the germline ends. This CDR3 is built from 15 residues. Germline CDR1 is SGHRS and CDR2 is YFSETQ.

V usage is TRBV9 and J usage is TRBJ1-1; perhaps TRBD1 as D (6 bases). Germline CDR1 and CDR2: SGDLS and YYNGEE. The ends were cut back, 0 bases at V and 8 bases at J, with 11 bases in the middle. The CDR3 is made up of 13 amino acids. The CDR3 DNA reads TGTGCCAGCAGCGTAGCTTTCACAGGGGAAGCTTTCTTT. Translated: CASSVAFTGEAFF.

The gene calls are TRBV4-3 and TRBJ2-1, with 10 bases identical to TRBD1. This CDR3 contains 15 residues. Trimming cost V 6 bases and J 3 bases; bases outside gene matches: 5. In germline, CDR1 is LGHNA, CDR2 YSLEER. The CDR3 protein is CASSSGTGVYNEQFF. The CDR3 bases are TGCGCCAGCAGTTCCGGGACAGGGGTCTACAATGAGCAGTTCTTC.

The chain combines TRBV7-6 with TRBJ2-5, with D perhaps matching TRBD2 (6 bases). Germline CDR1 SGHVS, CDR2 FNYEAQ. The CDR3 contains 11 residues. Trimming left V 10 bases short and J 5 bases short, with 11 bases between. Here the CDR3 DNA reads TGTGCCACGGGAGTCAGGGAGACCCAGTACTTC. Amino acid sequence: CATGVRETQYF.

The rearrangement joins TRBV7-9 to TRBJ1-1; TRBD1 might be the D (6 bases). This CDR3 is 17 amino acids long. V was clipped by 4 bases and J by 0 bases, with 18 bases between them. Germline values: CDR1 SEHNR, CDR2 FQNEAQ (reference sequence). CDR3 sequence reads: CASSSIGETGLNTEAFF. The CDR3 DNA reads as TGTGCCAGCAGCTCAATAGGAGAGACAGGTCTGAACACTGAAGCTTTCTTT.

This chain links TRBV6-5 with TRBJ2-3, with TRBD2 identical over 7 bases. The CDR3 has 16 amino acids. Germline CDR1 is MNHEY and CDR2 is SVGAGI. The ends lost 2 bases at V and 4 bases at J; junction bases unmatched: 9. The CDR3 nucleotides are TGTGCCAGCAGTTACATCCCTGGGGGGGGTTCAGATACGCAGTATTTT. This encodes CASSYIPGGGSDTQYF.

This chain joins TRBV30 and TRBJ1-3; possible D gene TRBD1, 5 bases. Trimming shortened V by 2 bases and J by 2 bases, and 13 bases separated the two germline ends. Per the germline V gene, CDR1 is GTSNPN and CDR2 is SVGIG (reference sequence). The CDR3 extends over 15 amino acids. The CDR3 DNA sequence: TGTGCCTGGAGTACCGGGGGTAGCGCTGGAAACACCATATATTTT. It encodes CAWSTGGSAGNTIYF.

The chain joins TRBV19 to TRBJ2-1; 7 nucleotides agree with TRBD2. CDR1 and CDR2 from the germline V gene are LNHDA and SQIVND (reference sequence). This CDR3 has 14 residues. Losses at the gene ends were 3 bases for V and 7 bases for J; bases not matched to a gene: 6. The CDR3, as DNA: TGTGCCAGTAGTATCGGCGGGAGAGGAAATGAGCAGTTCTTC. Translated, it gives CASSIGGRGNEQFF.

The J gene is TRBJ1-2, the V gene TRBV10-2, with 11 positions matching TRBD1. V gave up 7 bases and J gave up 5 bases; unmatched junction bases: 6. This CDR3 has 14 amino acids. CDR1 and CDR2 from the germline V gene are WSHSY and SAAADI. DNA of the CDR3: TGCGCCAGCATTCCAGGGACAGGGGGGTATGGCTACACCTTC. Translating gives CASIPGTGGYGYTF.